This T cell receptor beta chain appears in the sequencing data of a study of OX40 agonist ivuxolimab in advanced cancers. At the level of the whole study: Ivuxolimab, which targeted the costimulatory receptor OX40 (CD134), was an agonistic, fully human IgG2 monoclonal antibody. In the dose-escalation cohort, 82.7% of patients were male, and the mean age was around 60 years, with a range of about 23 to 85. The point of sequencing TCRbeta in the periphery was to test whether ivuxolimab changed TCR sequence diversity and drove clonal T-cell expansion. Of the approximately 50 dose-escalation patients, hepatocellular carcinoma was present in about 20, melanoma in approximately 15, renal cell carcinoma in 9 and head and neck cancer in 9. The paper covers the monotherapy dose-escalation part of the phase I ivuxolimab trial, which included N ≈ 50 patients. Partial responses occurred in three dose-escalation patients, of whom one had hepatocellular carcinoma and two had cutaneous melanoma. Intravenous ivuxolimab was administered to patients every 2 weeks at six dose levels: 0.01, 0.1, 0.3, 1.5, 3 and 10 mg/kg. Patients were allowed to have had prior anti-PD-1, anti-PD-L1 or anti-CTLA-4 therapy, and around two fifths of the dose-escalation patients had been treated with checkpoint inhibitors. The paper as a whole reports these results and caveats: The antigen specificity of the peripheral T cells that underwent clonal expansion was not determined. In partial responders in the 0.1-3.0 mg/kg groups, normalized peripheral clonal expansion was found to be among the lowest, especially among CD8+ T cells. Low levels of normalized T-cell clonal expansion were also seen in some patients who did not respond. At doses of 0.1 to 3.0 mg/kg, clonal expansion of both CD4+ and CD8+ blood T cells was observed from baseline to week 6. On average, CD8+ T cells showed more expanded clones than CD4+ T cells after ivuxolimab.

The trial excluded patients who had a history of autoimmune disease or who were on systemic immunosuppression. Peripheral blood for TCR sequencing was drawn from every dose cohort at baseline, at cycle 4 day 1 and at cycle 7 day 1. The samples were taken from a phase I, first-in-human, multicenter, open-label dose-escalation trial of ivuxolimab. Adults with locally advanced or metastatic melanoma, renal cell, hepatocellular, or head and neck squamous cell carcinoma were enrolled in the trial. Before TCR sequencing, CD4+ T cells and CD8+ T cells were sorted from peripheral blood as separate populations. Genomic DNA was extracted from sorted cells for sequencing of the TCRbeta CDR3 region. The immunoSEQ Assay was used to sequence the TCRbeta CDR3 regions. TCRdb re-hosts the immuneACCESS table, in-frame sequences only. Its copies lack some clones; in the studies checked, an unresolved V gene accounts for under half of them, and the cause for the rest is not known. This sample is represented by some 60,000 clones; about nine tenths of them were singletons. More than 15% of the sample is taken by the ten largest.

The junction shows trimming of 3 bases on V and 8 bases on J, plus 4 bases between the germline ends. Sequences MDHEN (CDR1) and SYDVKM (CDR2) are obtained from the germline V gene. Measured from the cysteine to the phenylalanine, the CDR3 is 11 residues long. This entry keeps only the CDR3 DNA: 33 bases, framed from base 1. Concerning this clone: Its antigen remains undetermined. The record has no base qualities; no much larger clone is one base away.

The clonotype originates from an adult with an advanced solid tumor such as melanoma, head and neck, liver or kidney cancer. This sample comprised CD4+ or CD8+ T cells sorted from blood, obtained in a trial of the OX40 agonist ivuxolimab. The rearranged chain carries TRBV28 and TRBJ1-4; a confident D gene designation cannot be given. Here is the DNA: TGTGCCAGCAGTTTGGTCGAAAAACTGTTTTTT. Translated, this gives CASSLVEKLFF. With the portions outside the CDR3 filled from the reference TRBV28 and TRBJ1-4 genes, the complete variable region becomes DVKVTQSSRYLVKRTGEKVFLECVQDMDHENMFWYRQDPGLGLRLIYFSYDVKMKEKGDIPEGYSVSREKKERFSLILESASTNQTSMYLCASSLVEKLFFGSGTQLSVL.